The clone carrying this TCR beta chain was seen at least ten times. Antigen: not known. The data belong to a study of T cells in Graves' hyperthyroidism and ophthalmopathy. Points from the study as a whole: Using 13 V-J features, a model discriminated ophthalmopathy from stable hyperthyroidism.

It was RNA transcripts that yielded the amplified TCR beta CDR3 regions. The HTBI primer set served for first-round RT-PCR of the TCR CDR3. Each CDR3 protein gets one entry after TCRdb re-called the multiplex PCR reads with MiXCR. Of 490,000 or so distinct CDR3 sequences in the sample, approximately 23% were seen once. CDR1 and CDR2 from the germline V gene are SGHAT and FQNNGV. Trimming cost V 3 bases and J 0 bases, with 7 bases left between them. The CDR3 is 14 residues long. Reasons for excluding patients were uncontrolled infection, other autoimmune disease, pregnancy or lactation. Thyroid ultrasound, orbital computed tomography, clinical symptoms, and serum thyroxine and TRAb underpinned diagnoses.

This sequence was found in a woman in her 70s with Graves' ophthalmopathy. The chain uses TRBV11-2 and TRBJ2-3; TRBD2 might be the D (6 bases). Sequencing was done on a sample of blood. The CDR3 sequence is CASSFGTSTDTQYF. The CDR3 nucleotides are TGTGCCAGCAGCTTTGGGACTAGCACAGATACGCAGTATTTT.